This T cell receptor beta chain was captured by sequencing in a study of blood T cell repertoires in COVID-19 (TCRdb year 2020). With respect to the entire study: Samples covering the acute and convalescent phases of COVID-19 were provided by collaborators in the United States, Italy and Spain. The prospective study material was composed of cDNA or gDNA derived from T cells, B-cell-depleted T cells, or PBMCs. Where HLA class I and class II types were available, the types were taken from metadata supplied by the sample provider, not from assay-based typing. Subjects who had been exposed to COVID-19, were actively infected with it, or had recovered from it provided the deeply sampled blood TCRbeta repertoires that made up the dataset. The sample metadata nearly always contained a de-identified subject ID, COVID-19 status, age in years and sex. The repertoires were made available in a free public database intended to serve as a resource for research on the immune response to SARS-CoV-2. The samples were drawn from the first 160 participants of the ongoing ImmuneRACE study and from over a thousand subjects provided by 6 global collaborators.

Trimming costs V 1 base and J 9 bases, and their ends lie 17 bases apart. Measured from the cysteine to the phenylalanine, the CDR3 is 14 residues long. Only the CDR3 DNA is retained, 42 bases long and in frame from the first base. For CDR1 and CDR2, the germline V gene lists SQVTM and ANQGSEA. Enrolling through a virtual design, the prospective study's participants ranged in age from roughly 18 to 90 years and lived across roughly 24 United States geographic areas. In the prospective study, participants were assigned to cohorts based on the clinical history participants reported in a screening survey and a study questionnaire. Recovered participants in ImmuneRACE Cohort 3 were defined as having two consecutive negative NP/OP PCR tests, clearance from a healthcare professional, or resolution of symptoms. In the prospective study, whole blood, serum and a nasopharyngeal or oropharyngeal swab were collected from each participant by mobile phlebotomists. Participants in the prospective study had the option to provide additional blood draws and questionnaires over a 2-month period. Blood samples from the prospective study were shipped frozen or at room temperature prior to DNA extraction.

TCRbeta CDR3 regions were amplified from genomic DNA using the immunoSEQ Assay, a bias-controlled multiplex PCR. On the study's bioinformatics: Nucleated cell counts per sample were estimated from amplification of reference gene primers within the assay. Sequence reads were collapsed and filtered to measure the absolute abundance of every unique TCRbeta CDR3 rearrangement. For each sample, productive Simpson clonality was calculated as the square root of Simpson's diversity index across productive rearrangements. TCRdb re-hosts the immuneACCESS table, in-frame sequences only. Its copies lack some clones; in the studies checked, an unresolved V gene accounts for under half of them, and the cause for the rest is not known. Clone size and V and J calls were adopted from that table, with D and trimming inferred from the DNA. The sample yields roughly 300,000 clones; 80% to 95% were counted once. In total, the top ten clones hold more than 0.95% of the sample.

The study at large found these results: The quantity of clinical and demographic metadata differed by source and by participant and was supplied without curation.

Concerning this clone: The antigen it binds to is not known. Nothing much larger sits one base from this clone, and base qualities are not available.

Source material: PBMCs or T cells enriched from blood (not recorded which). The V and J segments used are TRBV29-1 and TRBJ2-3, with a weak D call of TRBD1 (7 bases match). The origin of this receptor is a woman aged 30 to 39 who had recovered from COVID-19. The CDR3 reads as follows: CSVEGGEPGGTQYF. The DNA sequence is as follows: TGCAGCGTTGAAGGCGGGGAGCCAGGGGGGACGCAGTATTTT.